This record looks at one TCR beta chain sequence and its context. This sample is drawn from a study of blood T cell repertoires in COVID-19. Assay used: immunoSEQ multiplex PCR; TCRdb lists only in-frame clones, some missing. The sample holds 250,000 to 350,000 clones; roughly 88% are singletons and the top ten take about 4.3%. The source material was PBMCs or T cells enriched from blood (not recorded which). This TCR was recovered from a woman aged 25 to 45 who had recovered from COVID-19.

CDR3 DNA sequence: TGTGCCTGGAGTGAGCACTCGGGCACTGAAGCTTTCTTT. As protein: CAWSEHSGTEAFF. This rearrangement joins TRBV30 to TRBJ1-1; D not certain. Germline V gene sequence: CDR1 GTSNPN, CDR2 SVGIG (reference sequence). The CDR3 covers 13 residues. Deletions cut 1 base from V and 4 bases from J, with 10 bases between.